The 20 T cell receptor beta chains below were found in one sample sequenced in a study of blood T cell repertoires in COVID-19. Profiling relied on immunoSEQ multiplex PCR, and the TCRdb table lists in-frame clones only, not all of them. The table includes about 260,000 clones, about 86% detected once. What was sequenced was PBMCs or T cells enriched from blood (not recorded which). Receptor source: a young man with acute COVID-19.

J is TRBJ2-1 and V is TRBV6-5; TRBD2 agrees at 8 bases. This CDR3 is 15 amino acids long. J gave up 8 bases and V 6 bases, and 12 bases lay outside the gene matches. CDR1 is MNHEY, CDR2 SVGAGI, per germline. CDR3 in DNA: TGTGCCAGCAGGGGGACGGGGGGGCAGCGCGATGAGCAGTTCTTC. This encodes CASRGTGGQRDEQFF.

The chain carries TRBV6-4 and TRBJ2-1; weak D call: TRBD2 (6 bases). The V end was cut by 5 bases, the J end by 8 bases, with 16 bases between. Germline CDR1 reads MRHNA; CDR2 reads SNTAGT. This CDR3 is built from 14 residues. CDR3: CASSTSGEMDEQFF. The CDR3, as DNA: TGTGCCAGCAGTACATCGGGAGAAATGGATGAGCAGTTCTTC.

The chain joins TRBV11-2 to TRBJ2-1, with a possible D match to TRBD2 (5 bases). The CDR3 totals 15 residues. Trimming stripped 1 base from V and 0 bases from J, with 7 bases between. Looked up from germline, CDR1 is SGHAT and CDR2 is FQNNGV. CDR3 coding DNA: TGTGCCAGCAGCTTAGGGGAGAGCTCCTACAATGAGCAGTTCTTC. Amino acid sequence: CASSLGESSYNEQFF.

The rearrangement links TRBV12-5 to TRBJ1-5; possibly TRBD1 for D (6 bases). The germline V gene has CDR1 LGHNT and CDR2 FRNRAP. V was cut by 1 base and J by 6 bases, with 10 bases left in between. This CDR3 region has 14 residues. As DNA, the CDR3 is TGTGCTAGTGGTTTGGAACAGGGCACTCAGCCCCAGCATTTT. It encodes CASGLEQGTQPQHF.

This clone was observed a single time. The V gene is TRBV27, the J gene TRBJ1-5; 7 bases line up with TRBD1. J gave up 3 bases and V 4 bases, and 6 bases lay outside the gene matches. CDR1 is MNHEY, CDR2 SMNVEV, per germline (reference sequence). This CDR3 is built from 15 residues. Here the CDR3 reads CASSSTGASNQPQHF. CDR3 bases: TGTGCCAGCAGTTCAACAGGGGCCTCCAATCAGCCCCAGCATTTT.

The CDR3 protein is CASSLGLKRGETQYF. In DNA form, the CDR3 reads TGTGCCAGTAGTTTAGGGCTAAAGCGGGGAGAGACCCAGTACTTC. This chain uses TRBV19 with TRBJ2-5; 7 bases are a match to TRBD2. Looked up from germline, CDR1 is LNHDA and CDR2 is SQIVND (reference sequence). The CDR3 consists of 15 residues. The V gene end was trimmed by 5 bases and the J gene end by 4 bases; junction bases not matched to a gene: 10.

V is TRBV18 and J is TRBJ1-1; 9 bases map to TRBD1. This CDR3 contains 14 residues. V lost 7 bases to trimming and J lost 0 bases; unmatched junction nucleotides: 3. Per the germline V gene, CDR1 is KGHSH and CDR2 is LQKENI. The CDR3: CASFWDRVNTEAFF. DNA for the CDR3: TGTGCCAGCTTTTGGGACAGGGTGAACACTGAAGCTTTCTTT.

The chain links TRBV15 to TRBJ2-5; possibly TRBD1 for D (6 bases). The CDR3 totals 15 residues. Trimming pared 3 bases from V and 1 base from J, leaving 12 bases between. Germline lookup yields CDR1 LNHNV and CDR2 YYDKDF (reference sequence). The CDR3 region has the DNA TGTGCCACCAGCAGGGATACAGGGCCCCAAGAGACCCAGTACTTC. Amino acids: CATSRDTGPQETQYF.

This clone was observed a single time. The chain has TRBV28 and TRBJ1-2; D not certain. This CDR3 region has 12 residues. Germline V gene lookup returns CDR1 MDHEN and CDR2 SYDVKM. V was shortened by 4 bases and J by 7 bases, with 10 bases between the two germline ends. The CDR3 coding sequence is TGTGCCAGCAGTTCGGGGAGCGGTGGCTACACCTTC. Protein sequence: CASSSGSGGYTF.

The V and J genes are TRBV4-3 and TRBJ1-4; D is perhaps TRBD1 (6 bases). CDR3 length: 15 amino acids. V was cut by 4 bases and J by 5 bases, with 14 bases left in between. Germline lookup yields CDR1 LGHNA and CDR2 YSLEER. The CDR3 region is CASSPPGTRNEKLFF. In nucleotides, the CDR3 is TGCGCCAGCAGCCCTCCCGGGACACGGAATGAAAAACTGTTTTTT.

The chain uses TRBV9 and TRBJ2-1; maybe TRBD1 (6 bases). The CDR3 totals 15 residues. CDR1 SGDLS and CDR2 YYNGEE come from the germline V gene. Trimming removed 1 base at V and 1 base at J, with 9 bases between. The CDR3 protein is CASSVQGWSYNEQFF. CDR3 in DNA: TGTGCCAGCAGCGTACAGGGGTGGTCCTACAATGAGCAGTTCTTC. The variable domain in full, with the rest retrieved from reference TRBV9 and TRBJ2-1, is DSGVTQTPKHLITATGQRVTLRCSPRSGDLSVYWYQQSLDQGLQFLIQYYNGEERAKGNILERFSAQQFPDLHSELNLSSLELGDSALYFCASSVQGWSYNEQFFGPGTRLTVL.

The V and J genes are TRBV7-2 and TRBJ2-7; TRBD2 aligns across 7 bases. Trimming took 4 bases from V and 0 from J; bases not matched to a gene: 6. The CDR3 runs 15 residues. Germline V gene data show CDR1 as SGHTA and CDR2 as FQGNSA. Written as DNA, the CDR3 is TGTGCCAGCAGCTCACTAGCGTTAAGCTCCTACGAGCAGTACGTC. It translates to CASSSLALSSYEQYV.

The chain has TRBV25-1 and TRBJ1-5; a possible D gene is TRBD1 (6 bases). The germline V and J ends were trimmed by 3 bases and 6 bases, with 6 bases remaining between them. The CDR3 contains 12 residues. CDR1 is MGHDK, CDR2 SYGVNS, per germline. Written as DNA, the CDR3 is TGTGCCAGCAGTGAGACAGGTCAGCCCCAGCATTTT. Its protein is CASSETGQPQHF.

This clone occurred many times. This rearrangement joins TRBV19 to TRBJ2-1; D is possibly TRBD2 (5 bases). Trimming shortened V by 8 bases and J by 9 bases, and 14 bases separated the two germline ends. The CDR3 extends over 12 amino acids. Per the germline V gene, CDR1 is LNHDA and CDR2 is SQIVND (reference sequence). This CDR3 is CASGVARGEQFF. The CDR3, as DNA: TGTGCCAGTGGGGTGGCACGGGGTGAGCAGTTCTTC.

V and J are TRBV7-8 and TRBJ2-7; possibly TRBD2 for D (7 bases). There are 14 residues in the CDR3. V gave up 3 bases and J gave up 1 base, with 10 bases separating them. The V gene's germline CDR1 is SGHVS and CDR2 FQNEAQ. For the CDR3, the DNA is TGTGCCAGCAGCTTGGGGAGGGGGTCCTACGAGCAGTACGTC. Translating gives CASSLGRGSYEQYV.

This chain links TRBV5-3 with TRBJ2-7, with D tentatively TRBD1 (5 bases). TRBV5-3 is assigned to the ORF class and has an uncertain function. Trimming stripped 3 bases from V and 6 bases from J, with 13 bases between. The CDR3 loop spans 13 amino acids. CDR3 amino acids: CARSWSRGPEQYV. DNA for the CDR3: TGTGCCAGAAGCTGGAGTAGGGGTCCCGAGCAGTACGTC.

The CDR3 protein is CASSEAGRAYNEQFF. The CDR3 coding sequence is TGTGCCAGCAGTGAAGCAGGCAGGGCCTACAATGAGCAGTTCTTC. The rearrangement uses TRBV6-1 and TRBJ2-1; D possibly corresponds to TRBD1 (5 bases). In germline, CDR1 is MNHNS, CDR2 SASEGT. Trimming pared 0 bases from V and 2 bases from J, leaving 8 bases between. The CDR3 sequence is 15 residues long.

The CDR3 here is CASSAAGTGGFRGGYTF. Written as DNA, the CDR3 is TGTGCCAGTAGTGCCGCGGGGACAGGGGGCTTCCGAGGCGGCTACACCTTC. The rearrangement joins TRBV19 to TRBJ1-2, with 12 bases fitting TRBD1. The CDR3 consists of 17 residues. V shed 5 bases and J 8 bases; nucleotides not matched to a gene: 15. CDR1 and CDR2 (germline): LNHDA, SQIVND (reference sequence).

The chain uses TRBV5-8 and TRBJ1-6; 7 nucleotides match TRBD1. The J segment lost 5 bases and the V segment lost 1 base, leaving 6 bases of the junction unmatched. Germline CDR1 and CDR2: SGHTS and YDEGEE. This CDR3 spans 16 amino acids. The CDR3 reads CASSLIPRGNNSPLHF. The CDR3 DNA sequence: TGTGCCAGCAGCTTGATCCCCAGGGGGAATAATTCACCCCTCCACTTT. Together with reference TRBV5-8 and TRBJ1-6, the CDR3 gives the full variable domain: EAGVTQSPTHLIKTRGQQATLRCSPISGHTSVYWYQQALGLGLQFLLWYDEGEERNRGNFPPRFSGRQFPNYSSELNVNALELEDSALYLCASSLIPRGNNSPLHFGNGTRLTVT.

This chain links TRBV28 with TRBJ1-1; TRBD1 matches 9 bases. Germline V gene lookup returns CDR1 MDHEN and CDR2 SYDVKM. The CDR3 sequence is 16 residues long. J lost 2 bases, V lost 6 bases, and 10 bases had no gene match. Here the CDR3 DNA reads TGTGCCAGCAGGCCGGGACAGGGTTTAAGTAACACTGAAGCTTTCTTT. It translates to CASRPGQGLSNTEAFF.